Following are 10 T cell receptor beta chains from one sample sequenced in a study of tumor-infiltrating lymphocytes in localized non-small cell lung cancer. TCRdb's copy holds only in-frame clones and misses some; the assay was immunoSEQ multiplex PCR. The sample includes some 22,000 clones, just under 70% seen only once; the top ten take roughly 14%. Sequencing input: lung tumor tissue. These receptor sequences come from a human donor with non-small cell lung cancer.

The chain combines TRBV6-5 with TRBJ2-1; 8 nucleotides line up with TRBD2. CDR1 is MNHEY, CDR2 SVGAGI, per germline. V shed 8 bases, J shed 6 bases, and the junction held 6 bases outside the gene matches. This CDR3 has 13 amino acids. The CDR3 coding sequence is TGTGCCAGCTTCGGGAGGGCCTCCAATGAGCAGTTCTTC. Translating it yields CASFGRASNEQFF.

This chain joins TRBV4-2 and TRBJ1-5, with D hard to call. This CDR3 spans 15 amino acids. Germline V CDR1 and CDR2: LGHNA, YNFKEQ. V dropped 0 bases and J dropped 6 bases, with 12 bases sitting between them. The CDR3 DNA sequence: TGTGCCAGCAGCCAAGAAATGGGGTCTTCTCAGCCCCAGCATTTT. Translation: CASSQEMGSSQPQHF.

V gene TRBV5-1 combines with J gene TRBJ2-4, with D tentatively TRBD2 (6 bases). CDR1 SGHRS and CDR2 YFSETQ come from the germline V gene. The CDR3 sequence is 14 residues long. Trimming removed 1 base at V and 7 bases at J, with 12 bases between. The CDR3 sequence is CASSLWGEANIQYF. The CDR3 DNA reads as TGCGCCAGCAGCTTGTGGGGGGAAGCTAACATTCAGTACTTC.

This clone was seen just once. The V gene is TRBV11-2, the J gene TRBJ2-3; 8 bases match TRBD2. Germline loops: CDR1 SGHAT, CDR2 FQNNGV. V was pared by 1 base and J by 3 bases, with 3 bases of the junction left unmatched. There are 15 residues in the CDR3. In nucleotides, the CDR3 is TGTGCCAGCAGCTTAGGAGCGGGAGAAACAGATACGCAGTATTTT. Protein product: CASSLGAGETDTQYF.

The chain employs TRBV7-2 and TRBJ1-4, with D hard to call. In germline, CDR1 is SGHTA, CDR2 FQGNSA. The germline V and J ends were trimmed by 2 bases and 13 bases, with 5 bases remaining between them. CDR3 length: 10 residues. The CDR3 sequence is CASSLIPLFF. As DNA, the CDR3 is TGTGCCAGCAGCTTAATCCCACTGTTTTTT.

The chain combines TRBV7-9 with TRBJ2-7; 9 bases fit TRBD2. Germline V gene lookup returns CDR1 SEHNR and CDR2 FQNEAQ (reference sequence). The V and J ends lost 2 bases and 2 bases, in that order; junction bases with no gene match: 7. This CDR3 spans 16 amino acids. CDR3 sequence (DNA): TGTGCCAGCAGCTTAAGGGCCCTAGCGGGAACCTACGAGCAGTACTTC. Amino acids: CASSLRALAGTYEQYF. Together with reference TRBV7-9 and TRBJ2-7, the CDR3 gives the full variable domain: DTGVSQNPRHKITKRGQNVTFRCDPISEHNRLYWYRQTLGQGPEFLTYFQNEAQLEKSRLLSDRFSAERPKGSFSTLEIQRTEQGDSAMYLCASSLRALAGTYEQYFGPGTRLTVT.

The chain recombines TRBV13 with TRBJ2-1; 10 bases are a match to TRBD2. Germline-derived CDR1 and CDR2 are PRHDT and FYEKMQ (reference sequence). V dropped 6 bases and J dropped 8; count of bases not matched to a gene: 10. The CDR3 runs 15 residues. The CDR3 nucleotides read TGTGCCAGCAGGCTTCTAGCGGGAGAAACCGATGAGCAGTTCTTC. Amino acid sequence: CASRLLAGETDEQFF.

About this clone: At one end, the junction sequence differs from germline, possibly due to a read error. This sequence joins TRBV7-2 and TRBJ1-1; D gene unclear. Germline values: CDR1 SGHTA, CDR2 FQGNSA. This CDR3 is 9 amino acids long. In DNA form, the CDR3 reads TGTGCCAGCAGCTTAGGGTACAGTTTT. Protein sequence: CASSLGYSF.

The rearrangement links TRBV18 to TRBJ2-5; 8 nucleotides agree with TRBD1. Unmatched junction bases numbered 11, after V lost 6 bases and J lost 2 bases. The CDR3 length is 16 residues. Germline V lookup: CDR1 KGHSH, CDR2 LQKENI. This CDR3 reads CASSSKRTGLQETQYF. CDR3 sequence (DNA): TGTGCCAGCTCCTCGAAAAGGACAGGGCTTCAAGAGACCCAGTACTTC.

This clone showed up just once. The chain carries TRBV2 and TRBJ1-2; possibly TRBD1 for D (6 bases). V dropped 0 bases and J dropped 5 bases, with 13 bases sitting between them. The CDR3 length is 15 residues. CDR1 is SNHLY and CDR2 is FYNNEI in the germline V gene. For the CDR3, the DNA is TGTGCCAGCAGTGAAGCCGGGCAGGGGCCATATGGCTACACCTTC. Its protein is CASSEAGQGPYGYTF.